This is a list of T cell receptor beta chains from one sample in a study of Graves' ophthalmopathy and Graves' hyperthyroidism. TCRdb analysed the multiplex PCR reads with MiXCR anew, one entry per CDR3 protein. The repertoire has hundreds of thousands of distinct CDR3 sequences, approximately 39% of them found once; the top ten carry about 3.3%. The sequenced material came from peripheral blood. The origin of the receptors is an adult man with Graves' ophthalmopathy. The CDR3 runs from the conserved cysteine through the conserved F or W. The order of the fields is J gene, clone size, V gene, D gene, CDR3 protein, CDR3 DNA. A D gene is named only where the DNA matches it firmly. Some rows have no size entry. The others give once, few or many, or a class for an expanded clone.

>TRBJ1-2|-|TRBV30|-
CAWSVTGHGYTF
TGTGCCTGGAGTGTAACAGGCCATGGCTACACCTTC
>TRBJ2-5|few|TRBV5-1|-
CASSLGGITVVETQYF
TGCGCCAGCAGCTTAGGAGGGATAACCGTAGTGGAGACCCAGTACTTC
>TRBJ1-1|many|TRBV7-6|-
CASSWDPGAVNTEAFF
TGTGCCAGCAGCTGGGACCCGGGGGCTGTGAACACTGAAGCTTTCTTT
>TRBJ2-7|many|TRBV7-2|-
CASSLAGVAYEQYF
TGTGCCAGCAGCTTAGCTGGAGTTGCCTACGAGCAGTACTTC
>TRBJ1-2|many|TRBV7-9|-
CASSQREKGTNYGYTF
TGTGCCAGCAGCCAAAGGGAGAAAGGAACCAACTATGGCTACACCTTC
>TRBJ1-5|many|TRBV20-1|TRBD1
CSASQGNQPQHF
TGCAGTGCTTCACAGGGGAATCAGCCCCAGCATTTT
>TRBJ2-7|-|TRBV25-1|TRBD1
CASSPRATGDSSYEQYF
TGTGCCAGCAGTCCGAGGGCGACAGGGGACTCCTCCTACGAGCAGTACTTC
>TRBJ2-7|-|TRBV7-9|TRBD2
CASSFSGLAERKAYEQYF
TGTGCCAGCAGCTTCTCGGGACTAGCGGAAAGAAAGGCGTACGAGCAGTACTTC
>TRBJ2-7|-|TRBV19|TRBD1
CASSVGQGRYEQYF
TGTGCCAGTAGTGTGGGACAGGGTCGGTACGAGCAGTACTTC
>TRBJ1-6|few|TRBV12-3/TRBV12-4|-
CASSEVGLLSSYNSPLHF
TGTGCCAGCAGTGAAGTGGGGTTGCTGAGCTCCTATAATTCACCCCTCCACTTT
>TRBJ2-3|few|TRBV7-2|-
CASSPYRSDTQYF
TGTGCCAGCAGCCCCTACAGGTCCGATACGCAGTATTTT
>TRBJ1-2|many|TRBV12-5|-
CASGNYGYTF
TGTGCTAGTGGCAACTATGGCTACACCTTC
>TRBJ1-2|many|TRBV2|-
CASTPTYDGYGYTF
TGTGCCAGCACCCCTACCTATGATGGCTATGGCTACACCTTC
>TRBJ2-1|-|TRBV13|-
CASTQGINEQFF
TGTGCCAGCACGCAGGGTATCAATGAGCAGTTCTTC
>TRBJ1-3|-|TRBV10-3|-
CAISVNGNTIYF
TGTGCCATCAGTGTCAACGGAAACACCATATATTTT
>TRBJ2-7|many|TRBV5-1|-
CASSLAGPIEQYF
TGCGCCAGCAGCTTGGCCGGACCGATCGAGCAGTACTTC
>TRBJ2-5|many|TRBV7-2|TRBD2
CASSLYRLAGKETQYF
TGTGCCAGCAGCTTATATAGACTAGCGGGGAAGGAGACCCAGTACTTC
>TRBJ2-7|-|TRBV2|TRBD2
CASKRGGEQYF
TGTGCCAGCAAGCGGGGAGGCGAGCAGTACTTC
>TRBJ1-6|-|TRBV7-2|TRBD1
CASSLIGGWVPLHF
TGTGCCAGCAGCTTAATAGGGGGCTGGGTCCCCCTCCACTTT
>TRBJ2-7|many|TRBV10-3|-
CASTLIGGLTYEQYF
TGTGCCAGCACCCTCATCGGGGGACTTACCTACGAGCAGTACTTC
>TRBJ1-1|many|TRBV24-1|-
CATSDSTAYNTEAFF
TGTGCCACCAGTGATTCGACAGCGTACAACACTGAAGCTTTCTTT
>TRBJ2-5|few|TRBV12-3/TRBV12-4|TRBD1
CASSRYGTGEETQYF
TGTGCCAGCAGTAGATATGGGACAGGGGAAGAGACCCAGTACTTC
>TRBJ1-1|few|TRBV6-9|-
CASSLGHPRRNTEAFF
TGTGCCAGCAGTTTGGGACACCCCAGGAGGAACACTGAAGCTTTCTTT
>TRBJ1-1|many|TRBV11-2|TRBD1
CASSLGRTGILNTEAFF
TGTGCCAGCAGCTTAGGTAGGACAGGAATCTTGAACACTGAAGCTTTCTTT
>TRBJ2-6|-|TRBV15|TRBD2
CATSRTSGTGPGANVLTF
TGTGCCACCAGCAGGACTAGCGGGACAGGGCCTGGGGCCAACGTCCTGACTTTC
>TRBJ1-5|few|TRBV6-6|-
CASSYGGGHSNQPQHF
TGTGCCAGCAGTTACGGTGGCGGCCATAGCAATCAGCCCCAGCATTTT
>TRBJ2-7|-|TRBV6-5|TRBD1
CASSPRGLDEQYF
TGTGCCAGCAGTCCCAGGGGGTTAGACGAGCAGTACTTC
>TRBJ2-7|-|TRBV2|TRBD2
CASSGPTSGEQQYF
TGTGCCAGCAGCGGTCCGACTAGCGGGGAGCAGCAGTACTTC
>TRBJ1-6|many|TRBV12-5|-
CASGRRDSPLHF
TGTGCTAGTGGAAGGAGAGACTCACCCCTCCACTTT
>TRBJ1-1|many|TRBV12-3/TRBV12-4|-
CASSPRVFTEAFF
TGTGCCAGCAGTCCTAGGGTGTTCACTGAAGCTTTCTTT
>TRBJ2-3|many|TRBV10-3|-
CAIRGADTQYF
TGTGCCATCCGCGGCGCAGATACGCAGTATTTT
>TRBJ2-2|-|TRBV24-1|TRBD2
CATSLRRPGTSGRTTFNTGELFF
TGTGCCACCAGCCTACGTCGACCCGGGACTAGCGGGAGGACTACTTTCAACACCGGGGAGCTGTTTTTT
>TRBJ2-7|-|TRBV4-3|TRBD2
CASSQPGTSVYEQYF
TGCGCCAGCAGCCAACCTGGGACTAGCGTCTACGAGCAGTACTTC
>TRBJ2-6|few|TRBV4-2|-
CASSQEGGMWGANVLTF
TGTGCCAGCAGCCAAGAAGGAGGCATGTGGGGGGCCAACGTCCTGACTTTC
>TRBJ1-2|many|TRBV12-3/TRBV12-4|-
CASILTGDPTRIYGYTF
TGTGCCAGCATTCTGACAGGAGATCCCACTAGGATCTATGGCTACACCTTC
>TRBJ2-7|few|TRBV18|-
CASSRRDNYEQYF
TGTGCCAGCTCACGGCGGGACAACTACGAGCAGTACTTC
>TRBJ2-7|few|TRBV6-6|TRBD2
CASSSLLSGLAGAGEQYF
TGTGCCAGCAGTTCCCTCCTCAGTGGATTAGCGGGGGCGGGAGAGCAGTACTTC
>TRBJ1-1|few|TRBV27|-
CASSFFGMNTEAFF
TGTGCCAGCAGTTTCTTTGGCATGAACACTGAAGCTTTCTTT
>TRBJ1-6|many|TRBV2|-
CASSERRGENSPLHF
TGTGCCAGCAGTGAAAGACGGGGGGAGAATTCACCCCTCCACTTT
>TRBJ2-6|-|TRBV29-1|TRBD1
CSVEGQGSYVLTF
TGCAGCGTTGAAGGACAGGGGTCCTACGTCCTGACTTTC
>TRBJ1-5|many|TRBV2|TRBD1
CASSRDTDRVGQPQHF
TGTGCCAGCAGTAGAGATACTGACAGGGTTGGCCAGCCCCAGCATTTT
>TRBJ2-5|many|TRBV29-1|-
CSDLGGAETQYF
TGCAGCGACCTCGGCGGGGCAGAGACCCAGTACTTC
>TRBJ2-5|-|TRBV2|TRBD1
CASLGGQGPETQYF
TGTGCCAGCTTAGGGGGACAGGGGCCGGAGACCCAGTACTTC
>TRBJ1-1|few|TRBV30|-
CAWSVVRPEAFF
TGTGCCTGGAGTGTAGTGCGCCCTGAAGCTTTCTTT
>TRBJ1-3|-|TRBV25-1|-
CASSEPGGNTIYF
TGTGCCAGCAGTGAGCCGGGGGGCAACACCATATATTTT
>TRBJ1-5|few|TRBV4-3|-
CASSQDQGSNNQPQHF
TGCGCCAGCAGCCAAGATCAAGGCAGCAACAATCAGCCCCAGCATTTT
>TRBJ2-7|-|TRBV19|-
CASGLGVGLNEQYF
TGTGCCAGTGGCCTAGGGGTAGGGTTAAACGAGCAGTACTTC
>TRBJ1-4|-|TRBV10-3|TRBD1
CATNPGTGHEKLFF
TGTGCCACCAACCCCGGGACAGGGCATGAAAAACTGTTTTTT
>TRBJ2-7|-|TRBV4-3|-
CASSHFQGGYSYEQYF
TGCGCCAGCAGCCATTTCCAGGGGGGGTACTCCTACGAGCAGTACTTC
>TRBJ2-6|-|TRBV7-6|-
CASSLEAGANVLTF
TGTGCCAGCAGCTTAGAGGCAGGGGCCAACGTCCTGACTTTC
>TRBJ1-6|many|TRBV11-3|-
CASSATGNSPLHF
TGTGCCAGCAGCGCTACAGGGAATTCACCCCTCCACTTT
>TRBJ2-5|-|TRBV12-3/TRBV12-4|TRBD2
CASWRGGDQETQYF
TGTGCCAGCTGGCGCGGGGGGGACCAAGAGACCCAGTACTTC
>TRBJ1-2|many|TRBV9|-
CASSGLRGPYGYTF
TGTGCCAGCAGCGGACTGCGGGGTCCGTATGGCTACACCTTC
>TRBJ2-7|many|TRBV5-1|-
CASSLVAELSYEQYF
TGCGCCAGCAGCTTGGTAGCGGAGCTATCCTACGAGCAGTACTTC